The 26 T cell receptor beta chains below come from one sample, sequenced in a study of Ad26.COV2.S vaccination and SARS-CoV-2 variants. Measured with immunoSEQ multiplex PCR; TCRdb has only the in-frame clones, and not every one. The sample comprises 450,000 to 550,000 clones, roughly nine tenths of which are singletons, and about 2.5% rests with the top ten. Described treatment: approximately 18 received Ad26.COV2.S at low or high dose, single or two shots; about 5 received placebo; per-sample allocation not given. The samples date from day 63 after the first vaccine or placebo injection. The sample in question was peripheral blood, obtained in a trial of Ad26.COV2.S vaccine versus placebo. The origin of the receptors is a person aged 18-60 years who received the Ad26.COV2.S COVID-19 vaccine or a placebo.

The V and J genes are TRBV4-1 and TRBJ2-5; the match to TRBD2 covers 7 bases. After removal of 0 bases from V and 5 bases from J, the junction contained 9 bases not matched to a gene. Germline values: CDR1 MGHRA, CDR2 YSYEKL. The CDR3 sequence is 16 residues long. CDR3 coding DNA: TGCGCCAGCAGCCAAGATCCCCACCTGGGAGGGGAGACCCAGTACTTC. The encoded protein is CASSQDPHLGGETQYF.

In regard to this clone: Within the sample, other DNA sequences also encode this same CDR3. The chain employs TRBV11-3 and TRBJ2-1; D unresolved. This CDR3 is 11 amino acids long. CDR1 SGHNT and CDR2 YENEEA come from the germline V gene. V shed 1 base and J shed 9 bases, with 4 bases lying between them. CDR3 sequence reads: CASSLGGEQFF. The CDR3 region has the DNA TGTGCCAGCAGCTTAGGGGGTGAGCAGTTCTTC.

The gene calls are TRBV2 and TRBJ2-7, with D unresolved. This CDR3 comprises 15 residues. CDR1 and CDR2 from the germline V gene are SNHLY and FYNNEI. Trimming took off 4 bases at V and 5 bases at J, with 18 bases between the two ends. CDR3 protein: CASSASHSRSNEQYV. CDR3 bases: TGTGCCAGCAGTGCTTCTCACTCACGCAGCAACGAGCAGTACGTC.

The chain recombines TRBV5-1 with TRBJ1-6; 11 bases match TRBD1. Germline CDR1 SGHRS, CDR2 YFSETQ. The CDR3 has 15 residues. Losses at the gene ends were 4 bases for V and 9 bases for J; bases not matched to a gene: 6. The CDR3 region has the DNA TGCGCCAGCAGCCTGGGACAGGGGGTCTCTTCACCCCTCCACTTT. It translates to CASSLGQGVSSPLHF. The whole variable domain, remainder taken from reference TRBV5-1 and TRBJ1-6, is KAGVTQTPRYLIKTRGQQVTLSCSPISGHRSVSWYQQTPGQGLQFLFEYFSETQRNKGNFPGRFSGRQFSNSRSEMNVSTLELGDSALYLCASSLGQGVSSPLHFGNGTRLTVT.

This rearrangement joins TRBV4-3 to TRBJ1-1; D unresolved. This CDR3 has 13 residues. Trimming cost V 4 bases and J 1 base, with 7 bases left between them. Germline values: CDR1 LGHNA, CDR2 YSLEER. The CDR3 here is CASSRKANTEAFF. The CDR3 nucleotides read TGCGCCAGCAGCCGGAAGGCGAACACTGAAGCTTTCTTT.

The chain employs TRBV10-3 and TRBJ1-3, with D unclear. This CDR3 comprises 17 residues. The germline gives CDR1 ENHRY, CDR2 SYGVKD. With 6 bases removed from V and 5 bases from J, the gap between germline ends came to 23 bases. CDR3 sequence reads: CAISEPRAEGRRNTIYF. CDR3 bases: TGTGCCATCAGCGAGCCACGCGCGGAGGGCCGACGAAACACCATATATTTT.

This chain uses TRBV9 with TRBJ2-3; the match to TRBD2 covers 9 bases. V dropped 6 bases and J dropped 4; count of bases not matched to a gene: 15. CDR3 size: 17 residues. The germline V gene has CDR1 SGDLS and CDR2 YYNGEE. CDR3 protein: CASTRDISGRGADTQYF. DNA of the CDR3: TGTGCCAGCACCCGTGATATTAGCGGGAGAGGCGCAGATACGCAGTATTTT.

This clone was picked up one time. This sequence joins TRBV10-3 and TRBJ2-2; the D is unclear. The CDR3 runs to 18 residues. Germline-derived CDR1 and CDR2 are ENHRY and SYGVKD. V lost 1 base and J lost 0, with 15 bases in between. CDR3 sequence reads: CAISEWQAGDANTGELFF. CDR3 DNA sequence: TGTGCCATCAGTGAGTGGCAGGCAGGAGACGCGAACACCGGGGAGCTGTTTTTT.

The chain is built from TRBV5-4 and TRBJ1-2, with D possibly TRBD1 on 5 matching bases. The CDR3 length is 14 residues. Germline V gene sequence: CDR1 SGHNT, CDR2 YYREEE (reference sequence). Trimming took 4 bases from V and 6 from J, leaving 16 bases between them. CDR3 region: CASSPEAGLDGYTF. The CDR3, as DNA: TGTGCCAGCAGCCCCGAAGCAGGGCTCGATGGCTACACCTTC.

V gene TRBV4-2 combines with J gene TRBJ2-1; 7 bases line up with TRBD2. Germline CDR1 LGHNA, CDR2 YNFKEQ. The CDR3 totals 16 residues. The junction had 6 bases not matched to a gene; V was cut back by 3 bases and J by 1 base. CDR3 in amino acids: CASSHGAAGSYNEQFF. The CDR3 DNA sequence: TGTGCCAGCAGCCATGGGGCAGCGGGATCCTACAATGAGCAGTTCTTC.

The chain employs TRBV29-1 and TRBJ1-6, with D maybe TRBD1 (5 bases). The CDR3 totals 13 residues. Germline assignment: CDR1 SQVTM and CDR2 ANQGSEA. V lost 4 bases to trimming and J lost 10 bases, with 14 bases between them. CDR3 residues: CSVGGGRGSPLHF. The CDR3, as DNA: TGCAGCGTTGGTGGGGGTCGGGGCTCACCCCTCCACTTT.

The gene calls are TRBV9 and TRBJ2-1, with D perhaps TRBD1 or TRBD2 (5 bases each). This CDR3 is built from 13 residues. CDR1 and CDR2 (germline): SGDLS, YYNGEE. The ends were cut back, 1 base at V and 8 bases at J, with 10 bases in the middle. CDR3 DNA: TGTGCCAGCAGCGTATGGGGGACGGATGAGCAGTTCTTC. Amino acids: CASSVWGTDEQFF.

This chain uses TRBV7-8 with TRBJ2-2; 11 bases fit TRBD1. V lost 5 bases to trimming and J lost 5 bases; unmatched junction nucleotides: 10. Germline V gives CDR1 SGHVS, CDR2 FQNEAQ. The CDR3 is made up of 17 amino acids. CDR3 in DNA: TGTGCCAGCAGCACAAGGGACAGGGGGATTACTACCGGGGAGCTGTTTTTT. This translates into CASSTRDRGITTGELFF.

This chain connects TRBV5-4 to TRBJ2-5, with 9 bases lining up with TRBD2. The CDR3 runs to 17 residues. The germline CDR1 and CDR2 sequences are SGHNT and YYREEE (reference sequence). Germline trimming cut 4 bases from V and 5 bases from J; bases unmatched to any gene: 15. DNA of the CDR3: TGTGCCAGCAGCCCCAGACTAGCGGTGAACACCTACGAGACCCAGTACTTC. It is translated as CASSPRLAVNTYETQYF.

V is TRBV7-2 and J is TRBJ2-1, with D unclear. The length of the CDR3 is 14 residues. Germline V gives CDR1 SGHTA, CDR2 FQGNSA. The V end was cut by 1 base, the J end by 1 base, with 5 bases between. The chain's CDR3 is CASSLDGSYNEQFF. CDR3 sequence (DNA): TGTGCCAGCAGCTTAGACGGTTCCTACAATGAGCAGTTCTTC.

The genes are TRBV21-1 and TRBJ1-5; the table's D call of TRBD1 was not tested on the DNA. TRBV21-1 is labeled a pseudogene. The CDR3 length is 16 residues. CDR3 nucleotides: TGTGCCAGCAGCAAAGGTTCAGTCCCTAGCAATCAGCCCCAGCATTTT. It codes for CASSKGSVPSNQPQHF.

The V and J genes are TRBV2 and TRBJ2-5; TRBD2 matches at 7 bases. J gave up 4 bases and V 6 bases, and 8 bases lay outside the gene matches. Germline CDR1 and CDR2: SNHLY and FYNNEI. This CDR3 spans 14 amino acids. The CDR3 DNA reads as TGTGCCAGCAGCGTGACTAGCCGGGGAGAGACCCAGTACTTC. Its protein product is CASSVTSRGETQYF.

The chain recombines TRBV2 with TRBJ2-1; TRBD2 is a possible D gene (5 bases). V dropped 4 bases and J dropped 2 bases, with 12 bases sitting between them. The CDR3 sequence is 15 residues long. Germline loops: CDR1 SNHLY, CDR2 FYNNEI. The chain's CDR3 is CASSAASSAYNEQFF. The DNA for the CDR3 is TGTGCCAGCAGTGCGGCTAGCTCGGCCTACAATGAGCAGTTCTTC.

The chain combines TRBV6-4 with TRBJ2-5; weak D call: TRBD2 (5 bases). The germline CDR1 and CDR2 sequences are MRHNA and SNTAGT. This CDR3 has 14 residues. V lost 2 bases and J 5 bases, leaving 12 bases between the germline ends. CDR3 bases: TGTGCCAGCAGTGACCGGGGAGTCGGGGAGACCCAGTACTTC. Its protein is CASSDRGVGETQYF.

As DNA, the CDR3 is TGCGCCAGCAGCCTTACGGTCGTTATGGGACAGGGCTTGAGGGAGCAGTACTTC. The encoded protein is CASSLTVVMGQGLREQYF. The rearrangement links TRBV4-3 to TRBJ2-7; 9 positions match TRBD1. The CDR3 length is 18 residues. The J segment lost 7 bases and the V segment lost 4 bases, leaving 20 bases of the junction unmatched. Looked up from germline, CDR1 is LGHNA and CDR2 is YSLEER.

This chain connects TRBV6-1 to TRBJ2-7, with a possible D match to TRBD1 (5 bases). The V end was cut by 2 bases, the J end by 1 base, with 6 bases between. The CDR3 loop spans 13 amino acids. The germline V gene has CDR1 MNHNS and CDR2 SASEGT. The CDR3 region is CASSEQGSYEQYF. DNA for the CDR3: TGTGCCAGCAGTGAACAGGGATCCTACGAGCAGTACTTC.

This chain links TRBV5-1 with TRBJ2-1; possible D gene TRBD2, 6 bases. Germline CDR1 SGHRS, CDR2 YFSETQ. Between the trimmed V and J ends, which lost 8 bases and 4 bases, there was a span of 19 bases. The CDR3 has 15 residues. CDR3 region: CASRTLPGDYNEQFF. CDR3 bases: TGCGCCAGTCGGACACTCCCGGGGGATTACAATGAGCAGTTCTTC.

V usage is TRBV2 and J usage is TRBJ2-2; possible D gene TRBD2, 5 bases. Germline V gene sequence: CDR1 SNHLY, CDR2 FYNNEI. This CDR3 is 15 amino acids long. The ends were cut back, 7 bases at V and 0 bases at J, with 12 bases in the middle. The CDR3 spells CASNGNVANTGELFF. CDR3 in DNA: TGTGCCAGCAACGGGAACGTGGCGAACACCGGGGAGCTGTTTTTT.

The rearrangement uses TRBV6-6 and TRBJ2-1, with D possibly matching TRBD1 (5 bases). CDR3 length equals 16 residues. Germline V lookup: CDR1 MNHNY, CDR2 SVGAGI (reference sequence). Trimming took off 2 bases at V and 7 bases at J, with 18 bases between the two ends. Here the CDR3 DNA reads TGTGCCAGCAGTTACCCCGTAGGGGAAACGAGAAATGAGCAGTTCTTC. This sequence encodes CASSYPVGETRNEQFF.

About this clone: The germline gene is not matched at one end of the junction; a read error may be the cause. The CDR3 loop is CASSSQGGEQFF. CDR3 bases: TGTGCTAGCAGCTCACAGGGGGGTGAGCAGTTCTTC. This sequence joins TRBV7-7 and TRBJ2-1, with 8 bases lining up with TRBD1. Per the germline V gene, CDR1 is SSHAT and CDR2 is FNYEAQ (reference sequence). CDR3 size: 12 residues.

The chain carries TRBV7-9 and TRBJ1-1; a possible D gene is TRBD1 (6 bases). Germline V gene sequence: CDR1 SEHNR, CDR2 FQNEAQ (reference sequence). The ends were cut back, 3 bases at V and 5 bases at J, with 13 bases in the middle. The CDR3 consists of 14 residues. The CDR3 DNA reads TGTGCCAGCAGCTTTCAACAGGGTCGGACTGAAGCTTTCTTT. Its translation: CASSFQQGRTEAFF.